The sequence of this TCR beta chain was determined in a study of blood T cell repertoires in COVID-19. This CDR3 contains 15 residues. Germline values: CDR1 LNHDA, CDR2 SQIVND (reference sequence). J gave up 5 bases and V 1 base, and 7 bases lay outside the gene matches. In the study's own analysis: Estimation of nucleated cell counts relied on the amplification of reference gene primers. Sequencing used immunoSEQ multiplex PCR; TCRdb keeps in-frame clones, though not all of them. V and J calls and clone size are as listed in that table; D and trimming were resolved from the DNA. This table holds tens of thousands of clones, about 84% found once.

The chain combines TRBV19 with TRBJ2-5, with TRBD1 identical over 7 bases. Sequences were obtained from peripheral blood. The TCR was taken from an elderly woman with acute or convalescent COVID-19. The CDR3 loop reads CASSIGLQGRETQYF. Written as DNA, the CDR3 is TGTGCCAGTAGTATAGGCCTACAGGGGCGGGAGACCCAGTACTTC.